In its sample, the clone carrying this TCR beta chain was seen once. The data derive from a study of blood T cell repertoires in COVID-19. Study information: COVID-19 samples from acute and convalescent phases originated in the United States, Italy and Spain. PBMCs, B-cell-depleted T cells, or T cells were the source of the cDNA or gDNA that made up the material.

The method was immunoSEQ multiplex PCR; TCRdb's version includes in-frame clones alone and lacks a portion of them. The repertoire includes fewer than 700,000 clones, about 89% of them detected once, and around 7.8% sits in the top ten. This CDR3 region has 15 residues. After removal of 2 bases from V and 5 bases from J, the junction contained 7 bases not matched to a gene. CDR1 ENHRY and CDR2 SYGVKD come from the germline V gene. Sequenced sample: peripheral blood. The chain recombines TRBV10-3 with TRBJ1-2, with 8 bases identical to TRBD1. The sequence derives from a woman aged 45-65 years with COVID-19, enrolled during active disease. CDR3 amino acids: CAISEPDRGRYGYTF. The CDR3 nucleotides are TGTGCCATCAGTGAGCCTGACAGGGGCAGGTATGGCTACACCTTC.